The 14 T cell receptor beta chains below were found in one sample sequenced in a study of CD8 T cells in Susac syndrome. Random-hexamer reverse transcription was applied to about 0.5 to 1 ug RNA. A single record per CDR3 protein comes from TCRdb applying MiXCR to the immunoSEQ multiplex PCR reads. The data contain 200,000 or so distinct CDR3 sequences, roughly 96% of them singletons. The sample comprised CD4+ T cells from PBMCs. The receptor source for this set is a human donor with multiple sclerosis.

The chain recombines TRBV24-1 with TRBJ2-1; possibly TRBD2 for D (6 bases). The CDR3 length is 16 residues. Trimming took off 0 bases at V and 8 bases at J, with 16 bases between the two ends. The germline gives CDR1 KGHDR, CDR2 SFDVKD. This CDR3 reads CATSDLRLGSTDEQFF. The CDR3 DNA reads as TGTGCCACCAGTGATTTGCGTCTCGGGAGCACGGATGAGCAGTTCTTC.

This clonotype was detected only once. This chain connects TRBV7-9 to TRBJ1-2, with D possibly TRBD1 on 5 matching bases. This CDR3 region has 13 residues. The germline V and J ends were trimmed by 5 bases and 10 bases, with 17 bases remaining between them. CDR1 and CDR2 (germline): SEHNR, FQNEAQ (reference sequence). CDR3 in DNA: TGTGCCAGCAGCCCCCAAAACGGGGCGGTCTACACCTTC. As protein: CASSPQNGAVYTF.

V is TRBV15 and J is TRBJ1-5; weak D call: TRBD1 (6 bases). The CDR3 runs 15 residues. CDR1 is LNHNV and CDR2 is YYDKDF in the germline V gene (reference sequence). V was cut by 1 base and J by 11 bases, with 18 bases left in between. In DNA, the CDR3 is TGTGCCACCAGCAGAGGAGGACAGTCCTCGACAGCCCAGCATTTT. Translating it yields CATSRGGQSSTAQHF.

This chain connects TRBV29-1 to TRBJ1-5; 7 nucleotides align to TRBD1. This CDR3 spans 16 amino acids. With 6 bases clipped from V and 0 bases from J, the junction kept 11 bases outside the gene matches. CDR1 and CDR2 (germline): SQVTM, ANQGSEA. This CDR3 is CSVRFQGDSSNQPQHF. DNA for the CDR3: TGCAGCGTACGATTTCAGGGGGATAGTAGCAATCAGCCCCAGCATTTT.

This clonotype has just one count. The chain recombines TRBV7-9 with TRBJ2-4; no firm D call. Germline-derived CDR1 and CDR2 are SEHNR and FQNEAQ (reference sequence). The CDR3 spans 14 residues. V was trimmed by 3 bases and J by 6 bases, leaving 12 bases between them. CDR3 sequence reads: CASSLPGFGNIQYF. The CDR3 DNA reads TGTGCCAGCAGCTTGCCTGGATTTGGAAACATTCAGTACTTC. Filled out from reference TRBV7-9 and TRBJ2-4, the complete variable domain reads DTGVSQNPRHKITKRGQNVTFRCDPISEHNRLYWYRQTLGQGPEFLTYFQNEAQLEKSRLLSDRFSAERPKGSFSTLEIQRTEQGDSAMYLCASSLPGFGNIQYFGAGTRLSVL.

The V gene is TRBV24-1, the J gene TRBJ1-5; possibly TRBD1 for D (6 bases). V was cut by 6 bases and J by 3 bases, with 8 bases left in between. The CDR3 runs to 13 residues. Germline CDR1 reads KGHDR; CDR2 reads SFDVKD. CDR3: CATSRGPNQPQHF. DNA for the CDR3: TGTGCCACCAGTCGGGGGCCCAATCAGCCCCAGCATTTT.

The table lists this clonotype with a count of one. The rearrangement uses TRBV5-1 and TRBJ1-1, with 9 bases aligning to TRBD1. The CDR3 length is 13 residues. Germline CDR1 SGHRS, CDR2 YFSETQ. V shed 7 bases and J 5 bases; nucleotides not matched to a gene: 6. This CDR3 reads CASHETGGTEAFF. The CDR3 region has the DNA TGCGCCAGCCATGAGACAGGGGGGACTGAAGCTTTCTTT.

This clonotype was detected only once. V is TRBV24-1 and J is TRBJ2-1; 12 nucleotides align to TRBD2. Germline V gives CDR1 KGHDR, CDR2 SFDVKD. The CDR3 spans 16 residues. Germline trimming cut 4 bases from V and 2 bases from J; bases unmatched to any gene: 2. This CDR3 reads CATSEPSGRAYNEQFF. The CDR3, as DNA: TGTGCCACCAGTGAACCTAGCGGGAGGGCCTACAATGAGCAGTTCTTC.

V usage is TRBV11-2 and J usage is TRBJ2-1; TRBD2 might be the D (5 bases). Germline V lookup: CDR1 SGHAT, CDR2 FQNNGV. The CDR3 has 11 residues. Trimming pared 5 bases from V and 10 bases from J, leaving 9 bases between. The DNA of the CDR3 is TGTGCCAGCAGCCCCTGGGAGGAGCAGTTCTTC. Translating gives CASSPWEEQFF.

The genes are TRBV20-1 and TRBJ2-1; no clear D gene. Looked up from germline, CDR1 is DFQATT and CDR2 is SNEGSKA (reference sequence). Trimming stripped 3 bases from V and 9 bases from J, with 21 bases between. The CDR3 sequence is 15 residues long. CDR3 sequence reads: CSASPRTALAPEQFF. CDR3 coding DNA: TGCAGTGCTAGCCCCCGGACGGCCTTAGCCCCTGAGCAGTTCTTC.

The chain has TRBV7-9 and TRBJ2-3; 9 bases are shared with TRBD2. The germline V gene encodes CDR1 SEHNR and CDR2 FQNEAQ (reference sequence). The CDR3 is 15 amino acids. V shed 5 bases and J 5 bases; nucleotides not matched to a gene: 8. The chain's CDR3 is CASSPLAGPRDTQYF. The DNA for the CDR3 is TGTGCCAGCAGCCCGCTAGCGGGACCCAGAGATACGCAGTATTTT.

The CDR3 DNA is TGTGCCAGCAGCCAAGAACGGGGAAACACCATATATTTT. Its protein is CASSQERGNTIYF. The J gene is TRBJ1-3, the V gene TRBV3-1; D is uncertain. Trimming pared 0 bases from V and 4 bases from J, leaving 4 bases between. This CDR3 region has 13 residues. Germline values: CDR1 LGHDT, CDR2 YNNKEL (reference sequence).

V is TRBV2 and J is TRBJ1-1, with D possibly being TRBD1 (6 bases). This CDR3 comprises 14 residues. The V and J ends lost 2 bases and 0 bases respectively, with 7 bases between them. Germline V gene sequence: CDR1 SNHLY, CDR2 FYNNEI. CDR3 residues: CASSEWGLNTEAFF. The CDR3 DNA sequence: TGTGCCAGCAGTGAATGGGGGCTGAACACTGAAGCTTTCTTT.

The chain recombines TRBV5-1 with TRBJ2-2; 8 bases map to TRBD2. The CDR3 is made up of 16 amino acids. CDR1 is SGHRS, CDR2 YFSETQ, per germline. Losses at the gene ends were 1 base for V and 7 bases for J; bases not matched to a gene: 9. The CDR3 reads CASSLRTGGPGGELFF. DNA for the CDR3: TGCGCCAGCAGCTTGAGAACGGGAGGGCCTGGCGGGGAGCTGTTTTTT.